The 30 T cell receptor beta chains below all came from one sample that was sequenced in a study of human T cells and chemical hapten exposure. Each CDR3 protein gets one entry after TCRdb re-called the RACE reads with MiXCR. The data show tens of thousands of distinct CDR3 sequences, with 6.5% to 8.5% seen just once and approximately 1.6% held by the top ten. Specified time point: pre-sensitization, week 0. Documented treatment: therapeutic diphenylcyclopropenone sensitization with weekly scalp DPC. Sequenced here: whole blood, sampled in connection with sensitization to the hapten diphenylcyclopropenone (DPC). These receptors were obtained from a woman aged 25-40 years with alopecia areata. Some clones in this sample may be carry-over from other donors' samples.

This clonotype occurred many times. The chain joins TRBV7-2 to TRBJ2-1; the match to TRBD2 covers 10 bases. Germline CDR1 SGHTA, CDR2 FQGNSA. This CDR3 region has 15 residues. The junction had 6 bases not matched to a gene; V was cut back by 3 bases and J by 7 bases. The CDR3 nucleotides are TGTGCCAGCAGCTTTCAGCGGGGGGGCCAGAATGAGCAGTTCTTC. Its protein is CASSFQRGGQNEQFF.

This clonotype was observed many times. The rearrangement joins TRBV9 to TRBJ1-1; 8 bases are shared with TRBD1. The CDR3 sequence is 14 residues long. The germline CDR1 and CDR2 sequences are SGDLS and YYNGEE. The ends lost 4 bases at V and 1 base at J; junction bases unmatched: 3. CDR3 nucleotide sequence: TGTGCCAGCAGCTACGACAGGGGGAACACTGAAGCTTTCTTT. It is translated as CASSYDRGNTEAFF.

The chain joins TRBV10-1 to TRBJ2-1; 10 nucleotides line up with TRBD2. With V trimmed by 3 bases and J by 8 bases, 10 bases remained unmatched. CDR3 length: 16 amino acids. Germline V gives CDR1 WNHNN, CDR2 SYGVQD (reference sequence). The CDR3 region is CASSETSGMASHEQFF. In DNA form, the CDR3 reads TGCGCCAGCAGTGAAACTAGCGGGATGGCCTCCCATGAGCAGTTCTTC.

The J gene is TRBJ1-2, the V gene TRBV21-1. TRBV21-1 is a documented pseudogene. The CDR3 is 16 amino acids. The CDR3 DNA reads TGTGCCAGCAGCAAACACCTCGAGCAGGGAGGTATTTGCTACACCTTC. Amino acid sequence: CASSKHLEQGGICYTF.

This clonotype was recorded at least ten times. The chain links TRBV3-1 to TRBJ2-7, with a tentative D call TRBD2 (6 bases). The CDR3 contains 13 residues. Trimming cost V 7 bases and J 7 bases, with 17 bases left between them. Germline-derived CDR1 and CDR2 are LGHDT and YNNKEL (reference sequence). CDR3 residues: CASTPGEPGEQYF. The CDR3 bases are TGTGCCAGCACCCCGGGGGAGCCGGGGGAGCAGTACTTC.

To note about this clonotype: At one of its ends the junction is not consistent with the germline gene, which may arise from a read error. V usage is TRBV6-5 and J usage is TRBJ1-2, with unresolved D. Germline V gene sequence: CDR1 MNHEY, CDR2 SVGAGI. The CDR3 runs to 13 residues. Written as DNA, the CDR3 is TGTGCCAGCAGTTACTCGGGGAACTATGGCGACACCTTC. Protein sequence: CASSYSGNYGDTF.

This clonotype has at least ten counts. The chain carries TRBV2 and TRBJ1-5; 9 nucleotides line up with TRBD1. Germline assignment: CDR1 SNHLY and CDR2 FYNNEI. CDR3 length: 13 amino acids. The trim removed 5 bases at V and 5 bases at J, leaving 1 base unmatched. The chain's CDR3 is CASSTGGYQPQHF. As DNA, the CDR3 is TGTGCCAGCAGTACAGGGGGCTATCAGCCCCAGCATTTT.

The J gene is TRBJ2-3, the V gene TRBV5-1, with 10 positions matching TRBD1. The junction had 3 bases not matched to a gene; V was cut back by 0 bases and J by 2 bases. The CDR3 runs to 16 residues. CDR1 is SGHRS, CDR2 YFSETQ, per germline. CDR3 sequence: CASSLGQGATTDTQYF. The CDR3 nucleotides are TGCGCCAGCAGCTTGGGACAGGGGGCGACCACAGATACGCAGTATTTT.

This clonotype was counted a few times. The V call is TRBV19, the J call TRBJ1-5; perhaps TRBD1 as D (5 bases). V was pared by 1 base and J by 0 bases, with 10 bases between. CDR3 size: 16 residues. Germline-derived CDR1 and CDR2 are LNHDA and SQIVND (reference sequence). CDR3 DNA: TGTGCCAGTAGTATAGCGGGACGCAATAGCAATCAGCCCCAGCATTTT. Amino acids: CASSIAGRNSNQPQHF.

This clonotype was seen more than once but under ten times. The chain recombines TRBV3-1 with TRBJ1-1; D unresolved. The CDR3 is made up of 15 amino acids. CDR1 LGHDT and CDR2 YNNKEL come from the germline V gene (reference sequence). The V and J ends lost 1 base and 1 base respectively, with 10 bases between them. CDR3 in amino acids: CASSQVSVGNTEAFF. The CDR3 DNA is TGTGCCAGCAGCCAAGTTTCGGTAGGGAACACTGAAGCTTTCTTT.

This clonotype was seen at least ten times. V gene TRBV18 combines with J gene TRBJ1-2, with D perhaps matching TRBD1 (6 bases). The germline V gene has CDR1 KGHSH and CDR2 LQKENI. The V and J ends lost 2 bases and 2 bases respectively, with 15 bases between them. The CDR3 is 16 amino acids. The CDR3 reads CASSPLVGQTNYGYTF. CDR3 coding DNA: TGTGCCAGCTCACCATTAGTAGGACAGACCAACTATGGCTACACCTTC.

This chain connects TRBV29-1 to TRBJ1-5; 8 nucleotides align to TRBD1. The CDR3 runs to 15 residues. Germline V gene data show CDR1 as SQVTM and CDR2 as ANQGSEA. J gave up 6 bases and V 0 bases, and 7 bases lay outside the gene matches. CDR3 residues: CSVEEPGQGGQPQHF. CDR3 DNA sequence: TGCAGCGTTGAAGAACCCGGACAGGGTGGTCAGCCCCAGCATTTT.

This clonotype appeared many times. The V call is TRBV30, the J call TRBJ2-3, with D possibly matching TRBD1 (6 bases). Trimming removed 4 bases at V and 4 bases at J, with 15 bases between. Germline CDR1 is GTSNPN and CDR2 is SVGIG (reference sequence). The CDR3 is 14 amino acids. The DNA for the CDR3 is TGTGCCTGGAAGGGGGAACCCGGTCCAGATACGCAGTATTTT. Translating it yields CAWKGEPGPDTQYF.

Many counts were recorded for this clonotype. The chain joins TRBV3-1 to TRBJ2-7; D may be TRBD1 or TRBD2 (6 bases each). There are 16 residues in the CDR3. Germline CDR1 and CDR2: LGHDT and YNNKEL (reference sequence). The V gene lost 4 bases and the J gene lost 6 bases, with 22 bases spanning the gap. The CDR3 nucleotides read TGTGCCAGCAGCCCCGGGGGCAGCTCTTTCGGGCGCGAGCAGTACTTC. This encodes CASSPGGSSFGREQYF.

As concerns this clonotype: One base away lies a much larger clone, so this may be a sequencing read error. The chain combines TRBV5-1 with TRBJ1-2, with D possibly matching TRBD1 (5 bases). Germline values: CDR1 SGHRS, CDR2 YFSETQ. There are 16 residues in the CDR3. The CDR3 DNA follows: TGCGCCAGCAGCCTACTACCGGCCCCGGGACCCTATGGCGACACCTTC. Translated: CASSLLPAPGPYGDTF.

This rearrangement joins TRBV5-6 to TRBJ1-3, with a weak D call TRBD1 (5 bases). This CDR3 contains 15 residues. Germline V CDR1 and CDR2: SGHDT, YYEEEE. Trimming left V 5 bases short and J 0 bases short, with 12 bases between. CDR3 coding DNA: TGTGCCAGCAGTCCGACAGTCCCCTCTGGAAACACCATATATTTT. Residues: CASSPTVPSGNTIYF.

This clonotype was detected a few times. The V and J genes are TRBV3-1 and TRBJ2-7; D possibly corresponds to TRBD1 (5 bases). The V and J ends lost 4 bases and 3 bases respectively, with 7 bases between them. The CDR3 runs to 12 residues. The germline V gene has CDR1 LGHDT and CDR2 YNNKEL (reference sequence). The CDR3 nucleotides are TGTGCCAGCAGCCGACAGAGCTACGAGCAGTACTTC. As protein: CASSRQSYEQYF.

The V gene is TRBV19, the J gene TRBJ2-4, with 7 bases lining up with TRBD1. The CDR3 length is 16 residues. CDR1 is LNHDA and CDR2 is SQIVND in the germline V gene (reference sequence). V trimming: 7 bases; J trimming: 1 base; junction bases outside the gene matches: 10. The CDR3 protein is CASTEQGGRAKNIQYF. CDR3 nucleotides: TGTGCCAGTACCGAGCAAGGGGGCCGTGCCAAAAACATTCAGTACTTC.

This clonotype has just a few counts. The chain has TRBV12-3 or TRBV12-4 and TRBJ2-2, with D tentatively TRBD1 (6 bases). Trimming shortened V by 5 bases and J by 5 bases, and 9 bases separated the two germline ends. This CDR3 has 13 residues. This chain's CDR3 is CASSNRETGELFF. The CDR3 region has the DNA TGTGCCAGCAGTAACAGGGAAACCGGGGAGCTGTTTTTT.

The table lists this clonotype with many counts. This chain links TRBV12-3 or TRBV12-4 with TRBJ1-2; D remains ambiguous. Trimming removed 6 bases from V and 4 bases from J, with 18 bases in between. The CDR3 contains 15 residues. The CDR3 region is CASRLGYGRGYGYTF. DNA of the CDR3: TGTGCCAGCAGACTAGGTTATGGGCGCGGCTATGGCTACACCTTC.

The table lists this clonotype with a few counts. CDR3 in amino acids: CASIPNPQGIPYNEQFF. CDR3 coding DNA: TGCGCCAGCATCCCAAACCCACAGGGAATTCCCTACAATGAGCAGTTCTTC. The chain couples TRBV5-1 to TRBJ2-1, with D maybe TRBD1 (6 bases). Germline V gene sequence: CDR1 SGHRS, CDR2 YFSETQ. The CDR3 spans 17 residues. With 6 bases removed from V and 2 bases from J, the gap between germline ends came to 21 bases. Full variable domain (rest looked up from reference TRBV5-1 and TRBJ2-1): KAGVTQTPRYLIKTRGQQVTLSCSPISGHRSVSWYQQTPGQGLQFLFEYFSETQRNKGNFPGRFSGRQFSNSRSEMNVSTLELGDSALYLCASIPNPQGIPYNEQFFGPGTRLTVL.

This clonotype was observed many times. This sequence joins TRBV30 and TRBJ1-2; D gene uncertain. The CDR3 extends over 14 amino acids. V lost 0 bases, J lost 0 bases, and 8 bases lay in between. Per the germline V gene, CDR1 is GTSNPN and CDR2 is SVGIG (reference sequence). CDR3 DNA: TGTGCCTGGAGTGTCGGGCAGGCTAACTATGGCTACACCTTC. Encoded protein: CAWSVGQANYGYTF.

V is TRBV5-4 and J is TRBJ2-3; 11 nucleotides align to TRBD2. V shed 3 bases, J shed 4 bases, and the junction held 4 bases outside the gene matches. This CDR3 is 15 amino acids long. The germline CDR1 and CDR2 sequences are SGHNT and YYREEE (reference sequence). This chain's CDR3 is CASSSPGLAADTQYF. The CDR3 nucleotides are TGTGCCAGCAGCTCTCCGGGACTAGCGGCAGATACGCAGTATTTT.

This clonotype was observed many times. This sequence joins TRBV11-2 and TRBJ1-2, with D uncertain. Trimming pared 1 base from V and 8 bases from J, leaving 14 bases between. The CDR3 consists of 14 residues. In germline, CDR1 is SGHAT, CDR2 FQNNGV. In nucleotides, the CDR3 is TGTGCCAGCAGCTTAGTCTCTGAGGCGAGAGGCTACACCTTC. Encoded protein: CASSLVSEARGYTF.

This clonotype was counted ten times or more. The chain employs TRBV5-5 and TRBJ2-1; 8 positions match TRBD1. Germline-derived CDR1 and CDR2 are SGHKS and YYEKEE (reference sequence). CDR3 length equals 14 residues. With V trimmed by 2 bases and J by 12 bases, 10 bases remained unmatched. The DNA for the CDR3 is TGTGCCAGCAGCTTTGGGACAGGCGGGGTTGGGCAGTTCTTC. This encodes CASSFGTGGVGQFF.

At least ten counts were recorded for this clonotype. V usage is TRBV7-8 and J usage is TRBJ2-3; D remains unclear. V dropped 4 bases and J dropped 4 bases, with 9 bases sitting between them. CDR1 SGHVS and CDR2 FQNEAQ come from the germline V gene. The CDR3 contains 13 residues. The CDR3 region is CASSSASADTQYF. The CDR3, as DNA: TGTGCCAGCAGCTCCGCCTCCGCAGATACGCAGTATTTT.

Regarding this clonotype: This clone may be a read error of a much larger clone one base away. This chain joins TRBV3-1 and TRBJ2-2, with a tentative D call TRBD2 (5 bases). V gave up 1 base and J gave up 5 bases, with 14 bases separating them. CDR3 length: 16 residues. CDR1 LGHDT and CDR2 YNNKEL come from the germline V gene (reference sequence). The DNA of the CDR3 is TGTGCCAGCAGCCAAGTTGTAGGTCGGGGTACCGGGGAGCTGTTTTTT. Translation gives CASSQVVGRGTGELFF.

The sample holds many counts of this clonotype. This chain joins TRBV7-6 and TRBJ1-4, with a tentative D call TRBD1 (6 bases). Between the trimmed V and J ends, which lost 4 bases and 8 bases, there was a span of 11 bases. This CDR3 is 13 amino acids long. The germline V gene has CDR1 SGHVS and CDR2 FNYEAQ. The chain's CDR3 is CASSSTGNEKLFF. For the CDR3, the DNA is TGTGCCAGCAGCTCTACAGGGAACGAAAAACTGTTTTTT. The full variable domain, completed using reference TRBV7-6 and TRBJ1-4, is GAGVSQSPRYKVTKRGQDVALRCDPISGHVSLYWYRQALGQGPEFLTYFNYEAQQDKSGLPNDRFSAERPEGSISTLTIQRTEQRDSAMYRCASSSTGNEKLFFGSGTQLSVL.

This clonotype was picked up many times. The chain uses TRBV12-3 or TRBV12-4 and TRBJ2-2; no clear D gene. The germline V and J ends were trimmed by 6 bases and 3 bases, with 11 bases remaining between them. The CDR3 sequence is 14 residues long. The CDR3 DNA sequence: TGTGCCAGCAGGCGGCGAAGGGACACCGGGGAGCTGTTTTTT. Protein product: CASRRRRDTGELFF.

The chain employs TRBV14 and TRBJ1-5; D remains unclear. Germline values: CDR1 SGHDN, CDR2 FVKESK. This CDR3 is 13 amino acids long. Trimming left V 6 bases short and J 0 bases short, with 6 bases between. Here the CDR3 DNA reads TGTGCCAGCAGTCGTAATAGCAATCAGCCCCAGCATTTT. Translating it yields CASSRNSNQPQHF. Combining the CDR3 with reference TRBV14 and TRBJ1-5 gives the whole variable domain EAGVTQFPSHSVIEKGQTVTLRCDPISGHDNLYWYRRVMGKEIKFLLHFVKESKQDESGMPNNRFLAERTGGTYSTLKVQPAELEDSGVYFCASSRNSNQPQHFGDGTRLSIL.